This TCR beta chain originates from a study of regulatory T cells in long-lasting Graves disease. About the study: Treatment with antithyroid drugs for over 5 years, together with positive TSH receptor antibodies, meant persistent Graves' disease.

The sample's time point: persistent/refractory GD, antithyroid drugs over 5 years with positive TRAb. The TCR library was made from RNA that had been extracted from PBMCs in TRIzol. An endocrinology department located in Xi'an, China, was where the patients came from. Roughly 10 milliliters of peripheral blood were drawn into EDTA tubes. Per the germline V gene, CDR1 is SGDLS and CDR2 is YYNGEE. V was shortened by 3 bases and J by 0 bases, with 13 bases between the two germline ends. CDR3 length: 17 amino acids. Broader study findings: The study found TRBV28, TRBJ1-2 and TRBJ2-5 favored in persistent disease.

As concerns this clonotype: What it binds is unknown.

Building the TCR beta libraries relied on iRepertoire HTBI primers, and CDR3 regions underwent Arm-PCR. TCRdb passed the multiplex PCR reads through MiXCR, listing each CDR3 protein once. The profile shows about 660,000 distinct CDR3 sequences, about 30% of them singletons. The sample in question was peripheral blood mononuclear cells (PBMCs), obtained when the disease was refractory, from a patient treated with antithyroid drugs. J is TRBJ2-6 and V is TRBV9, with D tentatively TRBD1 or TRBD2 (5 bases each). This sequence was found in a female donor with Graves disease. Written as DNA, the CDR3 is TGTGCCAGCAGCGCGGGACCGTTCCTCTCTGGGGCCAACGTCCTGACTTTC. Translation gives CASSAGPFLSGANVLTF.